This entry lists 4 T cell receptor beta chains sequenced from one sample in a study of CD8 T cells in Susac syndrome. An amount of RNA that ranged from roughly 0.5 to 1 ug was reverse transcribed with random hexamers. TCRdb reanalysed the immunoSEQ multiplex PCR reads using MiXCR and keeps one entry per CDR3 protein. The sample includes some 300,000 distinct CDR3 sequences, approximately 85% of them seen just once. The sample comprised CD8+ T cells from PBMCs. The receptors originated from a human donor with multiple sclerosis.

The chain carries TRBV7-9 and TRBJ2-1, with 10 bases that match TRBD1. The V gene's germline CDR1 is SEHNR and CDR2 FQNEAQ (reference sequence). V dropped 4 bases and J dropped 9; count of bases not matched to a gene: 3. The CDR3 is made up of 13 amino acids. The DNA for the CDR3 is TGTGCCAGCAGCTGGACAGGGGGGGGTGAGCAGTTCTTC. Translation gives CASSWTGGGEQFF.

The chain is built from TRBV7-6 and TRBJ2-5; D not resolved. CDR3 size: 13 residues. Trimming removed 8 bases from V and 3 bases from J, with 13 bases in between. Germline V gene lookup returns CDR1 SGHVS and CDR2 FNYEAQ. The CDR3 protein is CASGDRREETQYF. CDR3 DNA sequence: TGTGCCAGCGGGGATAGACGAGAAGAGACCCAGTACTTC.

CDR3 bases: TGTGCCAGCATTGGGTCCATTGCGTACTTC. Amino acid sequence: CASIGSIAYF. The rearrangement joins TRBV25-1 to TRBJ2-7; D uncertain. There are 10 residues in the CDR3. The germline V gene has CDR1 MGHDK and CDR2 SYGVNS. Deletions cut 7 bases from V and 12 bases from J, with 13 bases between.

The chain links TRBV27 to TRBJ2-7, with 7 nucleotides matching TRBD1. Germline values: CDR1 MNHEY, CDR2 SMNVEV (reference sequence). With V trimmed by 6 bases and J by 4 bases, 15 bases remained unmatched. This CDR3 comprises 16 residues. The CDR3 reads CASSPQQGPPVYEQYF. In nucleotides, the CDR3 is TGTGCCAGCAGCCCACAACAGGGGCCCCCGGTATACGAGCAGTACTTC.